One and the same sample provided the 22 T cell receptor beta chains below, sequenced in a study of T cells after yellow fever vaccination (dated by TCRdb to the late 2010s). The treatment or condition label for this specimen denotes: live attenuated yellow fever vaccine strain. The method behind the library was 5' RACE. The reads were generated on an Illumina HiSeq 2500. TCRdb took the public reads, trimmed them with fastp at Q25, ran MiXCR for clone calling and kept in-frame beta chains. When rows share a CDR3 protein, they turn into one entry using the most common DNA and genes. Across this sample there are approximately 110,000 distinct CDR3 sequences, with approximately 7% seen only once. The ten largest account for roughly 2.6% of the sample. The sample was CD4+ T cells sorted from PBMCs, taken 10 days after the first yellow fever vaccination. The source is a man aged 18-30 years who received the YFV17D yellow fever vaccine.

This clonotype was seen a few times. This rearrangement joins TRBV28 to TRBJ1-1, with a weak D call TRBD1 (5 bases). The CDR3 sequence is 11 residues long. V was shortened by 2 bases and J by 7 bases, with 5 bases between the two germline ends. CDR1 is MDHEN, CDR2 SYDVKM, per germline. This CDR3 is CASSLRGEAFF. In DNA, the CDR3 is TGTGCCAGCAGTTTAAGGGGTGAAGCTTTCTTT.

This clonotype appeared many times. The chain combines TRBV5-1 with TRBJ2-3; TRBD1 matches at 10 bases. Germline V CDR1 and CDR2: SGHRS, YFSETQ. The V and J ends lost 4 bases and 5 bases, in that order; junction bases with no gene match: 4. CDR3 length equals 14 residues. CDR3 residues: CASSPDRGKDTQYF. The CDR3 coding sequence is TGCGCCAGCAGCCCGGACAGGGGGAAAGATACGCAGTATTTT. The variable domain in full, completed from reference TRBV5-1 and TRBJ2-3, reads KAGVTQTPRYLIKTRGQQVTLSCSPISGHRSVSWYQQTPGQGLQFLFEYFSETQRNKGNFPGRFSGRQFSNSRSEMNVSTLELGDSALYLCASSPDRGKDTQYFGPGTRLTVL.

This clonotype was counted ten times or more. The chain combines TRBV19 with TRBJ2-1, with D possibly TRBD1 on 5 matching bases. Germline V gives CDR1 LNHDA, CDR2 SQIVND (reference sequence). The CDR3 totals 16 residues. The V gene lost 3 bases and the J gene lost 4 bases, with 16 bases spanning the gap. CDR3 DNA: TGTGCCAGTAGTATCCAGGGCCATAATCCTTACAATGAGCAGTTCTTC. This encodes CASSIQGHNPYNEQFF.

This clonotype came up many times. This rearrangement joins TRBV24-1 to TRBJ1-1; D is unclear. Germline loops: CDR1 KGHDR, CDR2 SFDVKD. The CDR3 has 18 amino acids. V lost 0 bases and J lost 6, with 22 bases in between. The CDR3 region has the DNA TGTGCCACCAGTGATTTGCCAGGTTTGTCTAATAAAGGCGCTGAAGCTTTCTTT. It specifies CATSDLPGLSNKGAEAFF.

The table lists this clonotype with many counts. This rearrangement joins TRBV6-2 or TRBV6-3 to TRBJ2-2; D is unclear. The CDR3 totals 17 residues. Germline CDR1 MNHEY, CDR2 SVGEGT. V was pared by 5 bases and J by 0 bases, with 16 bases between. CDR3 nucleotide sequence: TGTGCCAGCAGTCCACGCCCTCACAAGACGAACACCGGGGAGCTGTTTTTT. Protein: CASSPRPHKTNTGELFF.

This clonotype was seen only a few times. J is TRBJ1-3 and V is TRBV7-8; no firm D call. The length of the CDR3 is 13 residues. Trimming removed 0 bases at V and 7 bases at J, with 7 bases between. Germline V gene lookup returns CDR1 SGHVS and CDR2 FQNEAQ. The CDR3 loop is CASSLATRNTIYF. In nucleotides, the CDR3 is TGTGCCAGCAGCTTAGCAACGAGGAACACCATATATTTT. Drawing the rest from reference TRBV7-8 and TRBJ1-3, the complete variable domain is GAGVSQSPRYKVAKRGQDVALRCDPISGHVSLFWYQQALGQGPEFLTYFQNEAQLDKSGLPSDRFFAERPEGSVSTLKIQRTQQEDSAVYLCASSLATRNTIYFGEGSWLTVV.

This clonotype came up many times. The chain uses TRBV5-1 and TRBJ2-3; perhaps TRBD1 as D (5 bases). Germline lookup yields CDR1 SGHRS and CDR2 YFSETQ. Trimming cost V 5 bases and J 5 bases, with 12 bases left between them. The CDR3 is 13 residues long. CDR3 loop: CASREPQVDTQYF. The CDR3 bases are TGCGCCAGCAGGGAGCCACAGGTAGATACGCAGTATTTT.

This clonotype showed up many times. The J gene is TRBJ1-2, the V gene TRBV20-1, with D unclear. The germline gives CDR1 DFQATT, CDR2 SNEGSKA (reference sequence). This CDR3 contains 11 residues. Trimming cost V 5 bases and J 3 bases, with 7 bases left between them. The CDR3 reads CSAPRDYGYTF. The CDR3 DNA sequence: TGCAGTGCTCCCCGGGACTATGGCTACACCTTC.

The table lists this clonotype with many counts. CDR3 nucleotide sequence: TGCGCCAGCAGCGTCGTGACAGGCCGATCTGCTAACTATGGCTACACCTTC. Protein sequence: CASSVVTGRSANYGYTF. This rearrangement joins TRBV4-1 to TRBJ1-2; weak D call: TRBD1 (6 bases). The V gene's germline CDR1 is MGHRA and CDR2 YSYEKL. V was trimmed by 5 bases and J by 0 bases, leaving 19 bases between them. CDR3 length equals 17 residues.

This clonotype was seen a few times. The chain combines TRBV12-3 or TRBV12-4 with TRBJ1-6; D is unresolved. CDR3 length equals 11 residues. V was shortened by 3 bases and J by 12 bases, with 6 bases between the two germline ends. The CDR3 spells CASSLDGPLHF. CDR3 nucleotide sequence: TGTGCCAGCAGTTTGGATGGACCCCTCCACTTT.

Many counts were recorded for this clonotype. This CDR3 reads CASRGNEKLFF. The CDR3 DNA sequence: TGTGCCAGCAGAGGTAATGAAAAACTGTTTTTT. J is TRBJ1-4 and V is TRBV2; D call uncertain. Germline CDR1 SNHLY, CDR2 FYNNEI. The length of the CDR3 is 11 residues. Trimming shortened V by 6 bases and J by 4 bases, and 3 bases separated the two germline ends.

This clonotype was observed many times. This CDR3 is CASSLADSSYEQYF. Written as DNA, the CDR3 is TGCGCCAGCAGCTTGGCGGACTCAAGCTACGAGCAGTACTTC. The gene calls are TRBV5-1 and TRBJ2-7; TRBD2 might be the D (5 bases). This CDR3 contains 14 residues. Germline V gives CDR1 SGHRS, CDR2 YFSETQ. V was shortened by 0 bases and J by 3 bases, with 10 bases between the two germline ends.

This clonotype was counted at least ten times. This chain uses TRBV5-1 with TRBJ1-4; 7 bases are a match to TRBD1. Looked up from germline, CDR1 is SGHRS and CDR2 is YFSETQ. J was trimmed by 0 bases and V by 4 bases; bases with no gene match: 9. The CDR3 is 17 amino acids. In nucleotides, the CDR3 is TGCGCCAGCAGCCCGGGACAGCCTCTCGCAACTAATGAAAAACTGTTTTTT. This sequence encodes CASSPGQPLATNEKLFF.

This clonotype was found many times. The chain uses TRBV20-1 and TRBJ2-7, with D uncertain. With 1 base removed from V and 3 bases from J, the gap between germline ends came to 4 bases. Germline lookup yields CDR1 DFQATT and CDR2 SNEGSKA (reference sequence). There are 11 residues in the CDR3. As DNA, the CDR3 is TGCAGTGCTAGAGCTGGCTACGAGCAGTACGTC. The encoded protein is CSARAGYEQYV.

This clonotype was observed at least ten times. The rearrangement joins TRBV5-1 to TRBJ2-1, with 10 bases matching TRBD1. The CDR3 is made up of 15 amino acids. Trimming removed 4 bases from V and 8 bases from J; junction bases left unmatched: 9. The germline V gene encodes CDR1 SGHRS and CDR2 YFSETQ. The CDR3 DNA follows: TGCGCCAGCAGCATGACAGGGGGCGCGTCCCATGAGCAGTTCTTC. Protein sequence: CASSMTGGASHEQFF.

This clonotype was recorded at least ten times. CDR3 region: CASSSPNLWAEAFF. DNA for the CDR3: TGTGCCAGCAGTTCGCCCAATTTATGGGCTGAAGCTTTCTTT. The V call is TRBV28, the J call TRBJ1-1; no firm D call. V lost 4 bases and J 6 bases, leaving 15 bases between the germline ends. This CDR3 contains 14 residues. CDR1 is MDHEN and CDR2 is SYDVKM in the germline V gene.

This clonotype was detected many times. The gene calls are TRBV10-3 and TRBJ1-2; 8 bases map to TRBD1. The CDR3 length is 14 residues. V lost 6 bases to trimming and J lost 8 bases; unmatched junction nucleotides: 11. Germline V lookup: CDR1 ENHRY, CDR2 SYGVKD. CDR3 amino acids: CAIRMGQDAGGYTF. CDR3 DNA: TGTGCCATCAGAATGGGACAGGATGCAGGGGGCTACACCTTC.

This clonotype was picked up many times. V and J are TRBV20-1 and TRBJ2-7; D gene uncertain. V lost 5 bases, J lost 3 bases, and 11 bases lay in between. This CDR3 region has 12 residues. Germline CDR1 reads DFQATT; CDR2 reads SNEGSKA (reference sequence). The CDR3 protein is CSAHYSLYEQYF. The CDR3 bases are TGCAGTGCTCACTATTCTCTCTACGAGCAGTACTTC.

This clonotype has a count of ten or more. The rearrangement links TRBV5-4 to TRBJ2-1; no reliable D call. This CDR3 is built from 13 residues. CDR1 and CDR2 (germline): SGHNT, YYREEE (reference sequence). V gave up 4 bases and J gave up 3 bases, with 8 bases separating them. The CDR3 here is CASSPAGYNEQFF. The CDR3 coding sequence is TGTGCCAGCAGCCCGGCCGGCTACAATGAGCAGTTCTTC.

This clonotype was counted many times. The genes are TRBV2 and TRBJ2-7; maybe TRBD1 (6 bases). CDR3 length: 15 amino acids. Between the trimmed V and J ends, which lost 5 bases and 9 bases, there was a span of 23 bases. Germline V gene lookup returns CDR1 SNHLY and CDR2 FYNNEI. The CDR3 spells CASSSSGTKDRGQYV. CDR3 sequence (DNA): TGTGCCAGCAGTTCATCCGGGACAAAGGATCGTGGGCAGTACGTC.

This clonotype was detected ten times or more. The chain has TRBV10-3 and TRBJ2-3; D may be TRBD1 or TRBD2 (5 bases each). The germline V and J ends were trimmed by 5 bases and 2 bases, with 14 bases remaining between them. CDR3 length: 15 amino acids. Germline CDR1 and CDR2: ENHRY and SYGVKD. The CDR3 sequence is CAISHGGLITDTQYF. Written as DNA, the CDR3 is TGTGCCATCAGTCATGGGGGTCTAATCACAGATACGCAGTATTTT.

This clonotype was seen ten or more times. V and J are TRBV7-2 and TRBJ2-3; 8 bases align to TRBD2. Germline V gene data show CDR1 as SGHTA and CDR2 as FQGNSA. The CDR3 is 17 residues long. V lost 1 base to trimming and J lost 2 bases; unmatched junction nucleotides: 8. CDR3 bases: TGTGCCAGCAGCTTAGGGAAAACTAGCGGATACACAGATACGCAGTATTTT. This codes for CASSLGKTSGYTDTQYF.